Sequencing of this T cell receptor beta chain was carried out in a study of cytomegalovirus exposure and HLA in healthy donors. 60 Vbeta and 13 Jbeta primers were used in PCR. Generated by immunoSEQ multiplex PCR, the TCRdb table keeps only in-frame clones and is missing some. The sample yields about 55,000 clones, about 76% seen once. Germline lookup yields CDR1 SGDLS and CDR2 YYNGEE. With 5 bases clipped from V and 0 bases from J, the junction kept 4 bases outside the gene matches. CDR3 length: 16 amino acids. On this clone: The antigen remains undetermined.

Whole-study results and caveats: 164 TCR beta chains were listed as cytomegalovirus-associated.

Sequenced material: PBMCs. This TCR was sampled from a female donor in good health and CMV-seronegative. The chain carries TRBV9 and TRBJ2-6; the match to TRBD1 covers 8 bases. CDR3 amino acids: CASRIDRGSGANVLTF. As DNA, the CDR3 is TGTGCCAGCAGGATAGACAGGGGCTCTGGGGCCAACGTCCTGACTTTC.